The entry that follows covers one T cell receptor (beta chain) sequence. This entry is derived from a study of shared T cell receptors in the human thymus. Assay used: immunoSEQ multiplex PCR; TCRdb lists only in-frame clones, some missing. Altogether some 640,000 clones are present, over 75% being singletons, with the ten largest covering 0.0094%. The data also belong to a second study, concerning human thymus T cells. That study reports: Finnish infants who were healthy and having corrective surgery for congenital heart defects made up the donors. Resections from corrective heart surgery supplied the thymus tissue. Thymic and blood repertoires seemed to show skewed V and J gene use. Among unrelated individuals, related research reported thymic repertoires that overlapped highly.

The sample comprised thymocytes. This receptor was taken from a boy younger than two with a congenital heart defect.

The CDR3 protein is CASSPLPRTGLHEQYF. CDR3 nucleotides: TGTGCCAGCTCACCACTGCCTCGGACAGGGCTCCACGAGCAGTACTTC. The gene calls are TRBV18 and TRBJ2-7; TRBD1 agrees at 8 bases. The CDR3 covers 16 residues. V shed 1 base and J 5 bases; nucleotides not matched to a gene: 10. Germline loops: CDR1 KGHSH, CDR2 LQKENI.